Sequencing of this TCR beta chain was carried out in a study of T cells in Graves' hyperthyroidism and ophthalmopathy. Study-level information: Pretreatment peripheral blood was obtained at initial diagnosis. Study outcomes and limitations: Blood samples included most of the expanded thyroid clonotypes exceeding 0.001. Prediction of ophthalmopathy progression came a median approximately 6.5 months pre-onset.

The V gene's germline CDR1 is ENHRY and CDR2 SYGVKD. CDR3 length equals 15 residues. V shed 3 bases and J 3 bases; nucleotides not matched to a gene: 5. Uncontrolled infection, other autoimmune disease, pregnancy or lactation barred patients from enrollment. A remark on this clonotype: Its target is unknown.

TCR beta CDR3 regions were amplified from RNA transcripts. When the TCR CDR3 underwent first-round RT-PCR, the HTBI primer set was used. One entry per CDR3 protein results from TCRdb running MiXCR on the multiplex PCR reads. This sample has roughly 640,000 distinct CDR3 sequences, with more than 15% found just once. The sample was blood. This TCR derives from a woman aged 40 to 50 with Graves' ophthalmopathy. The chain joins TRBV10-3 to TRBJ1-1; 9 bases fit TRBD1. In nucleotides, the CDR3 is TGTGCCATCAGTGATTGGAGGGACAGGGACACTGAAGCTTTCTTT. Translating gives CAISDWRDRDTEAFF.